This T cell receptor (beta chain) was recorded in a study of blood T cell repertoires in COVID-19. About the study: Samples representing acute and convalescent COVID-19 were sourced from the United States, Italy and Spain. PBMCs, B-cell-depleted T cells, or T cells provided the cDNA or gDNA that made up the material.

In the source study's methods: The assay estimated nucleated cells by amplifying reference gene primers. Only in-frame clones appear in the TCRdb table, and some are missing; sequencing was by immunoSEQ multiplex PCR. The V and J calls and clone size are taken from that table; D and trimming were inferred from the DNA. In the table there are about 130,000 clones, around four fifths of which are singletons. The TCR comes from a human donor in a cohort sampled during active COVID-19. Source material: peripheral blood.

The CDR3 protein is CASSWNRGEQFF. CDR3 DNA: TGTGCCAGCAGCTGGAACAGGGGGGAGCAGTTCTTC. The V and J genes are TRBV5-8 and TRBJ2-1; TRBD1 matches 8 bases. This CDR3 region has 12 residues. The germline gives CDR1 SGHTS, CDR2 YDEGEE. The J segment lost 10 bases and the V segment lost 3 bases, leaving 3 bases of the junction unmatched.